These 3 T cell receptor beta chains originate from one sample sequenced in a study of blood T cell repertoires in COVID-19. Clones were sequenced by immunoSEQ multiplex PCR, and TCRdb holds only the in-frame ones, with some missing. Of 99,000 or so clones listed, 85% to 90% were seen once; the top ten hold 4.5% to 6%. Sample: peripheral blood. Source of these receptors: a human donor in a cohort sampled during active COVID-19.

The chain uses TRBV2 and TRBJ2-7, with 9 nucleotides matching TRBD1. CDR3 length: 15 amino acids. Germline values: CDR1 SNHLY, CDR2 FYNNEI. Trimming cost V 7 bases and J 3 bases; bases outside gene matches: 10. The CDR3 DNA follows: TGTGCCAGCAACCAGGGACAGGGTTATCTCTACGAGCAGTACTTC. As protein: CASNQGQGYLYEQYF.

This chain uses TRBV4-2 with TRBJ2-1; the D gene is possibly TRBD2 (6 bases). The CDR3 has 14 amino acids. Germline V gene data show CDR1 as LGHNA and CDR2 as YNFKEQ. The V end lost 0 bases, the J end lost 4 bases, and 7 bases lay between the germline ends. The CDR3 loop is CASSQEEGYNEQFF. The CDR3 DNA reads TGTGCCAGCAGCCAAGAGGAGGGTTACAATGAGCAGTTCTTC.

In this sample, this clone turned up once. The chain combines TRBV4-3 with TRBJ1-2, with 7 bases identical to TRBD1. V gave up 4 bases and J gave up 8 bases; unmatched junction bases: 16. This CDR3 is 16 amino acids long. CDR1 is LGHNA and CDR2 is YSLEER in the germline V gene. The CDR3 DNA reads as TGCGCCAGCAGCCTCCAAGGGACTGCAGGGGGACACGGCTACACCTTC. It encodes CASSLQGTAGGHGYTF.